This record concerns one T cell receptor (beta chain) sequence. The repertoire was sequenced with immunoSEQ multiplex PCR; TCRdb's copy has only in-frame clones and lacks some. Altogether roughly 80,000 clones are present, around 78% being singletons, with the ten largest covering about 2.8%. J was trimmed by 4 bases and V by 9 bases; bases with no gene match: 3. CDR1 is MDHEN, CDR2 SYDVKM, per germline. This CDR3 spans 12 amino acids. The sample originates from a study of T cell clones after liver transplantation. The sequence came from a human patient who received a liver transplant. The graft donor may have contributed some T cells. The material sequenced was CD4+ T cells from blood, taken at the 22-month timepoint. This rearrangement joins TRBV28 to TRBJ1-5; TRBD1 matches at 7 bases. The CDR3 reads CASETGNQPQHF. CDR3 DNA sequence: TGTGCCAGTGAGACAGGGAATCAGCCCCAGCATTTT.